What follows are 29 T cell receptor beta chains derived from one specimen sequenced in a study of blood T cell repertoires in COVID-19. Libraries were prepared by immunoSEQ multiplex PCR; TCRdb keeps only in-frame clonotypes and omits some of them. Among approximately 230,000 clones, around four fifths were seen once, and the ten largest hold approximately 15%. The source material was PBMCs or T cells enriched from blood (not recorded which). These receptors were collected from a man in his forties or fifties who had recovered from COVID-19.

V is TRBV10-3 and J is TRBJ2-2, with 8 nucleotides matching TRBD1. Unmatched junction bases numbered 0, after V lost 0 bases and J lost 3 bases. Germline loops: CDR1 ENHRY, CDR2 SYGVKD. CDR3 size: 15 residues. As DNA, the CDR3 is TGTGCCATCAGTGAGTCGACAGGGGACACCGGGGAGCTGTTTTTT. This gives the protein CAISESTGDTGELFF.

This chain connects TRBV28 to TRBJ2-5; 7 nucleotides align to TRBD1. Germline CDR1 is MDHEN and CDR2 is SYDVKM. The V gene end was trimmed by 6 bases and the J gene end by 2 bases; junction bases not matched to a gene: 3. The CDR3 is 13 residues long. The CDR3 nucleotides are TGTGCCAGCAGCCCGGGACAGCAAGAGACCCAGTACTTC. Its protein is CASSPGQQETQYF.

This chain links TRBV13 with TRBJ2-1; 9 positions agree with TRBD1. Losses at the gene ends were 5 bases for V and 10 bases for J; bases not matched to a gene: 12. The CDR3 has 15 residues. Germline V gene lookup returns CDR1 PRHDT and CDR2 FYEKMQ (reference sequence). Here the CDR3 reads CASSPRTGVRGEQFF. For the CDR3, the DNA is TGTGCCAGCAGCCCAAGGACAGGGGTTAGGGGAGAGCAGTTCTTC.

DNA for the CDR3: TGTGCCAGCTCGCCCAAGGCGGGGGGGACCTACGAGCAGTACTTC. As protein: CASSPKAGGTYEQYF. The V call is TRBV18, the J call TRBJ2-7; TRBD2 matches at 9 bases. V lost 6 bases, J lost 2 bases, and 8 bases stayed unmatched. CDR1 and CDR2 from the germline V gene are KGHSH and LQKENI. CDR3 length equals 15 residues.

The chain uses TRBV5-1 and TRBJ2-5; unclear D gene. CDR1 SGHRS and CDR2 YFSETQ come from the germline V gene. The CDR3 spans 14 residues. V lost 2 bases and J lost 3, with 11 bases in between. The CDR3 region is CASSFAGQEETQYF. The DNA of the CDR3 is TGCGCCAGCAGCTTCGCTGGGCAGGAAGAGACCCAGTACTTC.

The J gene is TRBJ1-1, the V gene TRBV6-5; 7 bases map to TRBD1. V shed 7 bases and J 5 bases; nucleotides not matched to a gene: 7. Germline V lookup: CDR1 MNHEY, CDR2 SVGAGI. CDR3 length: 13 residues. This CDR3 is CASTDRVGTEAFF. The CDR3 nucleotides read TGTGCCAGCACCGACAGGGTGGGGACTGAAGCTTTCTTT.

DNA for the CDR3: TGTGCCAGCAGGGTGGCTCTGGACACTGAAGCTTTCTTT. The encoded protein is CASRVALDTEAFF. V usage is TRBV6-5 and J usage is TRBJ1-1, with unresolved D. CDR1 and CDR2 (germline): MNHEY, SVGAGI. The CDR3 is 13 residues long. Trimming shortened V by 6 bases and J by 3 bases, and 11 bases separated the two germline ends.

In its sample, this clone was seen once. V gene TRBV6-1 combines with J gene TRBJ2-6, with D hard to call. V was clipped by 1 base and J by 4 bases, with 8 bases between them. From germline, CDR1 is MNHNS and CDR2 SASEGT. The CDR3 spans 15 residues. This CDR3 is CASSEGGLGANVLTF. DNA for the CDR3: TGTGCCAGCAGTGAAGGAGGCCTCGGGGCCAACGTCCTGACTTTC.

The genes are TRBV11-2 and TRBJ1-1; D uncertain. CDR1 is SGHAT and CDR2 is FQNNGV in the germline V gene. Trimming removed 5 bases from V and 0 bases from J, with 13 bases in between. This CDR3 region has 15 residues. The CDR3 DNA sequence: TGTGCCAGCAGCGGGCGGTTCGGGATGAACACTGAAGCTTTCTTT. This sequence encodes CASSGRFGMNTEAFF. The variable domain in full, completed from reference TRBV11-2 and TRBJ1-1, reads EAGVAQSPRYKIIEKRQSVAFWCNPISGHATLYWYQQILGQGPKLLIQFQNNGVVDDSQLPKDRFSAERLKGVDSTLKIQPAKLEDSAVYLCASSGRFGMNTEAFFGQGTRLTVV.

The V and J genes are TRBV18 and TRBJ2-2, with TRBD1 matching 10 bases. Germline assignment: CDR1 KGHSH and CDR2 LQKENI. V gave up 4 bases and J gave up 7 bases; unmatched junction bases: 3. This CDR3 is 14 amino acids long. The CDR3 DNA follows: TGTGCCAGCTCACGACAGGGGGCAGGCGGGGAGCTGTTTTTT. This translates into CASSRQGAGGELFF.

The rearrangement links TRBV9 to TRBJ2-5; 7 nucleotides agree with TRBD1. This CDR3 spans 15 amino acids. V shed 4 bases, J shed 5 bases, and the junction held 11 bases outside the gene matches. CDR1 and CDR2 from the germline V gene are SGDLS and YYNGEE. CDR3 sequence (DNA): TGTGCCAGCAGCATACAGACAGGGCCGGTCGAGACCCAGTACTTC. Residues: CASSIQTGPVETQYF.

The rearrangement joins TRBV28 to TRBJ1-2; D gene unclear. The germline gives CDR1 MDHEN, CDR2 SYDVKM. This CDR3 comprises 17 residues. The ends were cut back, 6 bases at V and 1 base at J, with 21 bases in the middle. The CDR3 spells CASRPPGYRNLNYGYTF. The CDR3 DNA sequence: TGTGCCAGCAGACCACCGGGTTATCGTAACCTTAACTATGGCTACACCTTC.

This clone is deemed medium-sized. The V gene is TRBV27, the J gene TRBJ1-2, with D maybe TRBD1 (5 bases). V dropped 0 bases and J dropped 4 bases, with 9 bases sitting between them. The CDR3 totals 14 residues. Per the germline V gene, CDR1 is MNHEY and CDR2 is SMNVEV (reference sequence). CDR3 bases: TGTGCCAGCAGTTTATCGCCCGACAGCTATGGCTACACCTTC. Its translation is CASSLSPDSYGYTF.

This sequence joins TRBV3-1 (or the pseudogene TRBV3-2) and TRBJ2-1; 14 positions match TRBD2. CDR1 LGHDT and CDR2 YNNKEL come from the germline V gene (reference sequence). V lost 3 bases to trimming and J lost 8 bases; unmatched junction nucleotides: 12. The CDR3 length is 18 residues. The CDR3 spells CASSHPPGLAGVFHEQFF. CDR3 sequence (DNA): TGTGCCAGCAGCCACCCTCCGGGACTAGCGGGAGTATTCCATGAGCAGTTCTTC.

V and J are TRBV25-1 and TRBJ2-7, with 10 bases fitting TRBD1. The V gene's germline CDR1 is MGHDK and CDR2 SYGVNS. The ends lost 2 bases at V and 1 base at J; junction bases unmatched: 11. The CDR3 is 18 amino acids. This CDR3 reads CASSEPGQGPQGSYEQYF. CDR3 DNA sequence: TGTGCCAGCAGTGAACCGGGACAGGGGCCCCAAGGGTCCTACGAGCAGTACTTC.

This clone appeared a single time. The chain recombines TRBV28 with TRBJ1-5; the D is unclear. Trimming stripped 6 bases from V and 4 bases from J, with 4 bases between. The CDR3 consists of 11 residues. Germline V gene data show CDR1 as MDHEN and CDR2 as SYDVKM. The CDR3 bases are TGTGCCAGCAGCCCAAATCAGCCCCAGCATTTT. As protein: CASSPNQPQHF.

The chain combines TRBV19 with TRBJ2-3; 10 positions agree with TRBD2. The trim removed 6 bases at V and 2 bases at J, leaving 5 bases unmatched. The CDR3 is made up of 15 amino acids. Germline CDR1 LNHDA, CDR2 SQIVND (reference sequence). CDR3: CASSYGTSDTDTQYF. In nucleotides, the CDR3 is TGTGCCAGTAGCTACGGGACTAGCGACACAGATACGCAGTATTTT.

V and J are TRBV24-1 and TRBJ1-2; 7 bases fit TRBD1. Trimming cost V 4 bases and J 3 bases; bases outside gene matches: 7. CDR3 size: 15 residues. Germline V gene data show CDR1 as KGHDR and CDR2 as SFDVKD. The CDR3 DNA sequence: TGTGCCACCAGTGACACATCCGGGACAGACTATGGCTACACCTTC. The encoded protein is CATSDTSGTDYGYTF.

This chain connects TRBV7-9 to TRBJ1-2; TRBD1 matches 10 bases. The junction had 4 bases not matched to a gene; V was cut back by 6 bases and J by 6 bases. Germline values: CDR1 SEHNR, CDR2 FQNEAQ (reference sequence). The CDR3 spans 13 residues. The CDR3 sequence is CASRWTGGDGYTF. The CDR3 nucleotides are TGTGCCAGCAGATGGACAGGGGGAGATGGCTACACCTTC.

This CDR3 is CASSLRAVAAGQETQYF. CDR3 nucleotide sequence: TGTGCCAGCAGCCTCCGAGCGGTTGCGGCGGGGCAGGAGACCCAGTACTTC. The V and J genes are TRBV7-9 and TRBJ2-5; TRBD2 is a possible D gene (6 bases). The CDR3 loop spans 17 amino acids. The V and J ends lost 5 bases and 5 bases respectively, with 24 bases between them. CDR1 SEHNR and CDR2 FQNEAQ come from the germline V gene (reference sequence).

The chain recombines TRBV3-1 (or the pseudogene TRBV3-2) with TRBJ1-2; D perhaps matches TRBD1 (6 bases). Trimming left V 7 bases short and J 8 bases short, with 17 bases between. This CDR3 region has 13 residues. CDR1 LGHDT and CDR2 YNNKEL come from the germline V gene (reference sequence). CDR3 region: CASKYRDHWGYTF. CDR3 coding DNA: TGTGCCAGCAAATACAGGGACCACTGGGGCTACACCTTC.

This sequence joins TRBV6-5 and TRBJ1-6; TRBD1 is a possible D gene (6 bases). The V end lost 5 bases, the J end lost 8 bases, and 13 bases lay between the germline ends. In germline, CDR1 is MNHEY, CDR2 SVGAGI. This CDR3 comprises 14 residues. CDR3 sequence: CASSTEGEYSPLHF. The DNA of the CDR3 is TGTGCCAGCAGTACCGAGGGGGAATATTCACCCCTCCACTTT.

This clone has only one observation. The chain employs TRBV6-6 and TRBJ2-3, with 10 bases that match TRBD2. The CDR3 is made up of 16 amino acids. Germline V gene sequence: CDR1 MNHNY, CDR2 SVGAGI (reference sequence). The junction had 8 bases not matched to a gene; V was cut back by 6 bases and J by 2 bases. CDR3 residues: CASSGRAGGYTDTQYF. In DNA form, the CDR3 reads TGTGCCAGCAGCGGACGAGCGGGGGGGTACACAGATACGCAGTATTTT.

In DNA, the CDR3 is TGTGCCAGCAGCCAAGCGACCCGGGGAATCGCTGAAGCTTTCTTT. Encoded protein: CASSQATRGIAEAFF. This chain uses TRBV7-9 with TRBJ1-1; D is undetermined. The CDR3 length is 15 residues. V shed 5 bases and J shed 6 bases, with 19 bases lying between them. The V gene's germline CDR1 is SEHNR and CDR2 FQNEAQ (reference sequence). Complete variable domain (other parts from reference TRBV7-9 and TRBJ1-1): DTGVSQNPRHKITKRGQNVTFRCDPISEHNRLYWYRQTLGQGPEFLTYFQNEAQLEKSRLLSDRFSAERPKGSFSTLEIQRTEQGDSAMYLCASSQATRGIAEAFFGQGTRLTVV.

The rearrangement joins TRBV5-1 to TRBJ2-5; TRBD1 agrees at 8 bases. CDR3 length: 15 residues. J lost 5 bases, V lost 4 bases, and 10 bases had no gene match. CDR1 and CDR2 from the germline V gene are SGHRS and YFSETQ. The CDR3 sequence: CASSPGPGGSETQYF. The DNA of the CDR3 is TGCGCCAGCAGCCCCGGGCCAGGGGGCTCGGAGACCCAGTACTTC.

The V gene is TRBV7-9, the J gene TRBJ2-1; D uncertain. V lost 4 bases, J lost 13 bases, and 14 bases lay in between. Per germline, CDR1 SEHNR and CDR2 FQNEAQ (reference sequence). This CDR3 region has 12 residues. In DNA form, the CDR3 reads TGTGCCAGCAGCTCCGATCACAGTGAACAGTTCTTC. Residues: CASSSDHSEQFF.

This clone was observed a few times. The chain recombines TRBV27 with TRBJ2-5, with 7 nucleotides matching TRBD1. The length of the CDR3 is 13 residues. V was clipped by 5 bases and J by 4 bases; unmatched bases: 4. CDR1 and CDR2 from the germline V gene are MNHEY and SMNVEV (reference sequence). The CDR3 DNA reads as TGTGCCAGCAGTCTACAGGGGCGAGAGACCCAGTACTTC. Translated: CASSLQGRETQYF.

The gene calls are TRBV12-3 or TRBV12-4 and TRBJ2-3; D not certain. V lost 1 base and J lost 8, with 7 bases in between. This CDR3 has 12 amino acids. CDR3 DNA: TGTGCCAGCAGTTTAGATGGGCTTACGCAGTATTTT. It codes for CASSLDGLTQYF.

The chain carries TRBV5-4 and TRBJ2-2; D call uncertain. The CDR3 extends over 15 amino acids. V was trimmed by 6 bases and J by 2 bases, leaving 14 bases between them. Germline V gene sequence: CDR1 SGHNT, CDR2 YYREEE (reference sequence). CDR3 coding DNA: TGTGCCAGCAACTCAGGTTCTCTTAACACCGGGGAGCTGTTTTTT. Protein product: CASNSGSLNTGELFF.